This T cell receptor (beta chain) was found in a study of blood T cell repertoires in COVID-19. At the level of the study: COVID-19 samples, acute and convalescent, were from the United States, Italy and Spain. Sample material is recorded as cDNA or gDNA derived from T cells, B-cell-depleted T cells, or PBMCs.

The Seattle patients, enrolled during active infection, were followed longitudinally. This clone was seen more than once but under ten times. Sequencing used immunoSEQ multiplex PCR; TCRdb keeps in-frame clones, though not all of them. The data hold 96,000 or so clones, with roughly 79% observed a single time. The V segment lost 6 bases and the J segment 11 bases; nucleotides outside the gene matches: 18. The length of the CDR3 is 16 residues. Germline CDR1 and CDR2: MNHEY and SMNVEV (reference sequence). This sequence was found in a man older than 75 with COVID-19, enrolled during active disease. The gene calls are TRBV27 and TRBJ2-3; TRBD2 matches at 9 bases. Sequenced sample: peripheral blood. The CDR3 here is CASSPRGGPTDLGQYF. The CDR3 DNA reads as TGTGCCAGCAGCCCGCGGGGGGGGCCTACGGATCTTGGGCAGTATTTT.